What follows is one T cell receptor beta chain and its context. The antigen is undetermined. Unstimulated regulatory T cells (CD4+CD25+CD127-), CD4+CD25- non-regulatory cells, CD4 and CD8 cells were FACS-sorted from thawed PBMCs. This record belongs to a study of Tregs in tolerant kidney transplant recipients. Study-wide results and caveats: The small number of patients limits these findings pending further validation. No direct test of biological reproducibility was done here.

Here immunoSEQ multiplex PCR was the method, and the copy in TCRdb shows in-frame clones only, minus some. The sample lists some 110,000 clones, roughly nine tenths seen once, with approximately 0.6% in the top ten. Trimming left V 2 bases short and J 2 bases short, with 6 bases between. In germline, CDR1 is WSHSY, CDR2 SAAADI. The CDR3 is 14 residues long. This TCR was sampled from a human donor in good health. This chain connects TRBV10-2 to TRBJ2-2; D gene unclear. The source material was CD4+ T cells from blood. In nucleotides, the CDR3 is TGCGCCAGCAGTGAGAAGGCTAACACCGGGGAGCTGTTTTTT. Encoded protein: CASSEKANTGELFF.